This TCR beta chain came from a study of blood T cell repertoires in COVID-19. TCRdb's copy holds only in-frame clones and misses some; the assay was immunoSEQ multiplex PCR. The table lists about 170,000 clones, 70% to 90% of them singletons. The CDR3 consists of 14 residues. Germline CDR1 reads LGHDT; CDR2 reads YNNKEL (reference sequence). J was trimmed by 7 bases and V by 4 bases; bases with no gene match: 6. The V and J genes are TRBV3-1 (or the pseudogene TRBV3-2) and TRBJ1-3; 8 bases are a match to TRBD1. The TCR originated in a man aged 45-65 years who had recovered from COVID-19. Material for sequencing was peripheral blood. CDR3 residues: CASSPERTGNTIYF. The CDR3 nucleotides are TGTGCCAGCAGCCCCGAGAGGACAGGGAACACCATATATTTT.